These 9 T cell receptor beta chains originate from one sample sequenced in a study of cytomegalovirus exposure and HLA in healthy donors. Primers for the PCR totalled 60 Vbeta and 13 Jbeta. Clones were sequenced by immunoSEQ multiplex PCR, and TCRdb holds only the in-frame ones, with some missing. The sample has approximately 150,000 clones; roughly 86% are singletons. Specimen: PBMCs. The receptor set was obtained from a young man in good health and CMV-seropositive.

The chain uses TRBV7-9 and TRBJ2-7; the D is unclear. Trimming removed 2 bases at V and 2 bases at J, with 7 bases between. The CDR3 spans 13 residues. CDR1 is SEHNR, CDR2 FQNEAQ, per germline (reference sequence). The CDR3 DNA reads as TGTGCCAGCAGCTTACCAGAAACCTACGAGCAGTACTTC. Amino acid sequence: CASSLPETYEQYF.

The genes are TRBV11-2 and TRBJ1-3, with 8 bases lining up with TRBD1. V lost 5 bases to trimming and J lost 4 bases; unmatched junction nucleotides: 10. Germline assignment: CDR1 SGHAT and CDR2 FQNNGV. The CDR3 is 16 residues long. The CDR3 loop reads CASSVDRGLTGNTIYF. The CDR3 DNA follows: TGTGCCAGCAGCGTCGACAGGGGCCTCACCGGAAACACCATATATTTT.

This rearrangement joins TRBV28 to TRBJ1-2; D gene unclear. Germline V gene sequence: CDR1 MDHEN, CDR2 SYDVKM. V was trimmed by 6 bases and J by 5 bases, leaving 10 bases between them. The CDR3 length is 12 residues. This CDR3 reads CASSPLRYGYTF. The CDR3 coding sequence is TGTGCCAGCAGCCCTCTGCGGTATGGCTACACCTTC.

The V call is TRBV10-2, the J call TRBJ1-1; a weak D match, TRBD1 (5 bases). V was clipped by 4 bases and J by 4 bases, with 13 bases between them. CDR3 length: 14 amino acids. Germline CDR1 and CDR2: WSHSY and SAAADI. The CDR3 protein is CASSVEGGVTEAFF. The CDR3 bases are TGCGCCAGCAGTGTTGAGGGAGGGGTCACTGAAGCTTTCTTT.

The chain links TRBV6-1 to TRBJ2-2; 11 bases agree with TRBD2. The ends lost 4 bases at V and 5 bases at J; junction bases unmatched: 3. The germline gives CDR1 MNHNS, CDR2 SASEGT. CDR3 size: 15 residues. In nucleotides, the CDR3 is TGTGCCAGCAGTGGTAGGACTAGCGGGACCGGGGAGCTGTTTTTT. It encodes CASSGRTSGTGELFF.

The V and J genes are TRBV6-5 and TRBJ2-5, with a possible D match to TRBD1 (6 bases). The DNA end is a closer match to TRBJ2-7, so the J assignment may be wrong. The CDR3 is made up of 13 amino acids. Germline CDR1 is MNHEY and CDR2 is SVGAGI. The CDR3 nucleotides read TGTGCCAGCAGCCTACAGGGCTCCTACGAGCAGTACTTC. Amino acids: CASSLQGSYEQYF.

The V gene is TRBV5-6, the J gene TRBJ2-4, with a weak D call TRBD1 (6 bases). This CDR3 contains 14 residues. V lost 3 bases, J lost 8 bases, and 15 bases lay in between. Per the germline V gene, CDR1 is SGHDT and CDR2 is YYEEEE. The CDR3: CASSSGARVDIQYF. The CDR3 DNA is TGTGCCAGCAGCTCAGGGGCCAGAGTCGACATTCAGTACTTC.

The rearrangement uses TRBV5-5 and TRBJ2-7; D is perhaps TRBD1 (5 bases). Germline loops: CDR1 SGHKS, CDR2 YYEKEE (reference sequence). The CDR3 totals 15 residues. Trimming cost V 4 bases and J 1 base, with 15 bases left between them. The chain's CDR3 is CASSAQGKLSYEQYF. The CDR3 coding sequence is TGTGCCAGCAGCGCGCAGGGTAAACTTTCCTACGAGCAGTACTTC.

The genes are TRBV13 and TRBJ2-1; 12 bases match TRBD1. The CDR3 runs 16 residues. Germline V gives CDR1 PRHDT, CDR2 FYEKMQ (reference sequence). The V segment lost 4 bases and the J segment 6 bases; nucleotides outside the gene matches: 7. The chain's CDR3 is CASSSHGTGGPNEQFF. DNA of the CDR3: TGTGCCAGCAGCTCTCACGGGACAGGGGGCCCCAATGAGCAGTTCTTC.